The present entry profiles one TCR beta chain with its context. The data derive from a study of T cells expressing NK-cell markers. TCR beta cDNA was generated via 5'RACE template switching incorporating UMIs. TCRdb re-analyzed the 5' RACE reads; it lists each CDR3 protein once, without DNA. The sample holds roughly 180,000 distinct CDR3 sequences. The receptor was derived from a woman aged 18 to 75 in good health. Sequencing was done on a sample of blood T cells: a sorted CD56 or NKG2C T cell subset, CD4+ or CD8+ T cells, or bulk PBMC T cells (not recorded which).

The CDR3 protein is CASSPGRTYGYTF. The chain joins TRBV18 to TRBJ1-2. The length of the CDR3 is 13 residues. The germline V gene encodes CDR1 KGHSH and CDR2 LQKENI.